The T cell receptor (beta chain) described here comes from a study of breast tumors, draining lymph nodes, adjacent tissues. TCRdb re-called the multiplex PCR reads with MiXCR, one entry per CDR3 protein. The table lists some 170,000 distinct CDR3 sequences, roughly 35% of them singletons, with approximately 3.9% in the top ten. About this clonotype: The antigen remains unidentified.

Breast cancer patients provided tissue from their axillary draining lymph nodes. Study conclusions and caveats: Compared with basal-like, luminal-like tumors shared significantly more repertoire with nontumor tissue. Tumor T cell lymph node origin was a supported hypothesis, not proven. Data fit most tumor T cells coming from lymph node, expanding in tumor. Compared with lymph nodes, tumors were less diverse; compared with nontumor tissue, more.

V lost 1 base and J lost 7, with 19 bases in between. There are 16 residues in the CDR3. Germline assignment: CDR1 SGHDN and CDR2 FVKESK. This TCR came from a female donor with breast cancer. Some clones in this sample may be carry-over from other donors' samples. The genes are TRBV14 and TRBJ1-1, with D perhaps matching TRBD1 (5 bases). The specimen sequenced was axillary lymph node tissue. The CDR3 is CASSQVDRGARREAFF. The DNA for the CDR3 is TGTGCCAGCAGCCAAGTAGATAGAGGGGCTCGCCGTGAAGCTTTCTTT.